Below are 26 T cell receptor beta chains sequenced from a single sample in a study of shared clonotypes between healthy human individuals. Data came from immunoSEQ multiplex PCR; TCRdb stores just in-frame clones and leaves some out. Of about 1.4 million clones in the sample, around 97% were seen once. What was sequenced was naive CD4+ T cells sorted from blood. Subset of the sample: CD45RA+ positively selected. The receptors were gathered from a man aged 30 to 39 in good health.

The V gene is TRBV19, the J gene TRBJ1-5; 8 bases align to TRBD1. With V trimmed by 5 bases and J by 0 bases, 12 bases remained unmatched. The germline V gene encodes CDR1 LNHDA and CDR2 SQIVND (reference sequence). The CDR3 contains 18 residues. The DNA for the CDR3 is TGTGCCAGTAGTTCGCACCGGACAGGGACTTATAGCAATCAGCCCCAGCATTTT. It translates to CASSSHRTGTYSNQPQHF.

The chain couples TRBV28 to TRBJ2-1; D possibly corresponds to TRBD1 (6 bases). The germline V gene has CDR1 MDHEN and CDR2 SYDVKM. V was trimmed by 5 bases and J by 0 bases, leaving 20 bases between them. The CDR3 is made up of 18 amino acids. CDR3 sequence: CASSTQGQPPGSYNEQFF. CDR3 DNA: TGTGCCAGCAGTACCCAAGGACAGCCGCCCGGCTCCTACAATGAGCAGTTCTTC.

This chain joins TRBV19 and TRBJ2-2; perhaps D is TRBD1 or TRBD2 (5 bases each). CDR1 and CDR2 (germline): LNHDA, SQIVND (reference sequence). CDR3 length equals 14 residues. V shed 10 bases and J shed 6 bases, with 18 bases lying between them. The chain's CDR3 is CATERWGISGELFF. CDR3 in DNA: TGTGCCACCGAGAGGTGGGGGATCTCCGGGGAGCTGTTTTTT.

This sequence joins TRBV5-1 and TRBJ2-5; the match to TRBD2 covers 11 bases. Germline V gives CDR1 SGHRS, CDR2 YFSETQ. The CDR3 extends over 15 amino acids. The V segment lost 2 bases and the J segment 4 bases; nucleotides outside the gene matches: 4. The CDR3, as DNA: TGCGCCAGCAGCTTACTAGCGGGAGCTACAGAGACCCAGTACTTC. Its translation is CASSLLAGATETQYF.

The V call is TRBV28, the J call TRBJ2-7; D may be TRBD2 (6 bases). CDR3 length equals 15 residues. Looked up from germline, CDR1 is MDHEN and CDR2 is SYDVKM. Trimming removed 2 bases from V and 2 bases from J, with 13 bases in between. CDR3 bases: TGTGCCAGCAGTTTAACCTCTAGCGTTCCCTACGAGCAGTACTTC. This codes for CASSLTSSVPYEQYF.

CDR3 coding DNA: TGCGCCAGCAGCCGAGAGGGACTAGCAAACACCGGGGAGCTGTTTTTT. Translated: CASSREGLANTGELFF. The chain links TRBV4-1 to TRBJ2-2; TRBD2 matches 9 bases. CDR1 is MGHRA and CDR2 is YSYEKL in the germline V gene. V gave up 4 bases and J gave up 2 bases; unmatched junction bases: 5. The CDR3 covers 16 residues.

The chain joins TRBV28 to TRBJ1-2; 9 bases are a match to TRBD1. This CDR3 spans 12 amino acids. The V gene's germline CDR1 is MDHEN and CDR2 SYDVKM. The junction had 3 bases not matched to a gene; V was cut back by 7 bases and J by 6 bases. The CDR3 loop is CASIRTGDGYTF. CDR3 coding DNA: TGTGCCAGCATCAGGACAGGGGATGGCTACACCTTC.

The genes are TRBV7-9 and TRBJ2-2; TRBD1 matches 7 bases. With 6 bases clipped from V and 1 base from J, the junction kept 8 bases outside the gene matches. CDR1 and CDR2 from the germline V gene are SEHNR and FQNEAQ (reference sequence). CDR3 size: 16 residues. The CDR3 nucleotides read TGTGCCAGCAGTTTACGAGGGGGCCTGAACACCGGGGAGCTGTTTTTT. Residues: CASSLRGGLNTGELFF.

This clone was seen a handful of times. Other nucleotide sequences in the sample specify the same CDR3. V usage is TRBV7-9 and J usage is TRBJ2-7; 10 bases match TRBD2. Looked up from germline, CDR1 is SEHNR and CDR2 is FQNEAQ (reference sequence). The V and J ends lost 5 bases and 3 bases, in that order; junction bases with no gene match: 4. This CDR3 comprises 14 residues. The CDR3 nucleotides read TGTGCCAGCAGCCCGGGACTAGCGTACTACGAGCAGTACTTC. This encodes CASSPGLAYYEQYF.

V is TRBV11-2 and J is TRBJ2-5; D may correspond to TRBD1 or TRBD2 (5 bases each). This CDR3 comprises 15 residues. The V gene lost 2 bases and the J gene lost 5 bases, with 15 bases spanning the gap. From germline, CDR1 is SGHAT and CDR2 FQNNGV. The CDR3 here is CASSLPLGTRETQYF. In DNA, the CDR3 is TGTGCCAGCAGCTTACCCCTCGGGACGAGGGAGACCCAGTACTTC.

This CDR3 is CASSFRGAVNEQFF. DNA of the CDR3: TGTGCCAGCAGTTTTCGGGGGGCTGTCAATGAGCAGTTCTTC. This chain uses TRBV28 with TRBJ2-1; D perhaps matches TRBD2 (7 bases). The CDR3 covers 14 residues. CDR1 and CDR2 from the germline V gene are MDHEN and SYDVKM. Trimming stripped 3 bases from V and 6 bases from J, with 12 bases between.

The chain joins TRBV6-5 to TRBJ2-7; maybe TRBD2 (7 bases). The CDR3 loop spans 15 amino acids. The germline CDR1 and CDR2 sequences are MNHEY and SVGAGI. V was cut by 8 bases and J by 5 bases, with 22 bases left in between. Here the CDR3 DNA reads TGTGCCAGCGGGGGGGCTCAGGGAATATCGAACGAGCAGTACTTC. Translated: CASGGAQGISNEQYF.

The V call is TRBV5-1, the J call TRBJ2-7, with D perhaps assigned TRBD1 or TRBD2 (6 bases each). Trimming pared 3 bases from V and 6 bases from J, leaving 16 bases between. The CDR3 length is 14 residues. Germline CDR1 SGHRS, CDR2 YFSETQ. CDR3 region: CASSSRDTSFEQYF. In nucleotides, the CDR3 is TGCGCCAGCAGCTCCAGGGACACTAGCTTCGAGCAGTACTTC.

The genes are TRBV5-8 and TRBJ2-7; D uncertain. CDR3 length: 16 residues. Germline V CDR1 and CDR2: SGHTS, YDEGEE. Trimming removed 0 bases from V and 1 base from J, with 14 bases in between. The CDR3 spells CASSLAASSDSYEQYF. CDR3 DNA sequence: TGTGCCAGCAGCTTGGCGGCAAGTTCCGATTCCTACGAGCAGTACTTC. The whole variable domain, filled in from reference TRBV5-8 and TRBJ2-7, reads EAGVTQSPTHLIKTRGQQATLRCSPISGHTSVYWYQQALGLGLQFLLWYDEGEERNRGNFPPRFSGRQFPNYSSELNVNALELEDSALYLCASSLAASSDSYEQYFGPGTRLTVT.

This chain connects TRBV28 to TRBJ2-1, with TRBD2 matching over 7 bases. This CDR3 spans 14 amino acids. CDR1 and CDR2 from the germline V gene are MDHEN and SYDVKM. J lost 10 bases, V lost 4 bases, and 10 bases had no gene match. For the CDR3, the DNA is TGTGCCAGCAGTTCCGGACTAGGGGATTGGGAGCAGTTCTTC. Residues: CASSSGLGDWEQFF.

About this clone: Other nucleotide sequences from this sample produce the same CDR3. The chain links TRBV5-4 to TRBJ2-3; 10 bases are a match to TRBD2. From germline, CDR1 is SGHNT and CDR2 YYREEE (reference sequence). CDR3 length equals 15 residues. V shed 4 bases and J 1 base; nucleotides not matched to a gene: 3. The CDR3: CASSLTSGGTDTQYF. CDR3 sequence (DNA): TGTGCCAGCAGCCTCACTAGCGGGGGCACAGATACGCAGTATTTT.

The CDR3, as DNA: TGTGCCAGCAGCGCGACAGCAGCTAGCACAGATACGCAGTATTTT. This codes for CASSATAASTDTQYF. The V call is TRBV7-9, the J call TRBJ2-3, with a weak D call TRBD1 (5 bases). Trimming stripped 5 bases from V and 0 bases from J, with 12 bases between. The CDR3 spans 15 residues. Germline V gives CDR1 SEHNR, CDR2 FQNEAQ (reference sequence). Using reference TRBV7-9 and TRBJ2-3 for the parts outside the CDR3, the full variable domain is DTGVSQNPRHKITKRGQNVTFRCDPISEHNRLYWYRQTLGQGPEFLTYFQNEAQLEKSRLLSDRFSAERPKGSFSTLEIQRTEQGDSAMYLCASSATAASTDTQYFGPGTRLTVL.

The chain couples TRBV5-1 to TRBJ2-5, with D maybe TRBD2 (6 bases). Germline V gene data show CDR1 as SGHRS and CDR2 as YFSETQ. CDR3 length equals 13 residues. V was cut by 4 bases and J by 5 bases, with 12 bases left in between. This chain's CDR3 is CASSEEGGETQYF. CDR3 bases: TGCGCCAGCAGCGAAGAAGGAGGGGAGACCCAGTACTTC.

This chain connects TRBV13 to TRBJ1-2; D remains ambiguous. This CDR3 has 14 amino acids. Trimming pared 2 bases from V and 6 bases from J, leaving 13 bases between. Germline V gives CDR1 PRHDT, CDR2 FYEKMQ (reference sequence). CDR3 protein: CASSLYGFADGYTF. The DNA for the CDR3 is TGTGCCAGCAGCTTATATGGTTTCGCCGATGGCTACACCTTC.

The table lists this clone with a few counts. Other DNA sequences in this sample translate to the same CDR3. V and J are TRBV5-1 and TRBJ2-3; D possibly corresponds to TRBD2 (5 bases). The CDR3 is 14 residues long. Germline-derived CDR1 and CDR2 are SGHRS and YFSETQ. Trimming removed 0 bases at V and 1 base at J, with 6 bases between. The CDR3 is CASSLAGGTDTQYF. The CDR3 region has the DNA TGCGCCAGCAGCTTGGCCGGGGGCACAGATACGCAGTATTTT.

The rearrangement links TRBV28 to TRBJ2-7; D gene unclear. V lost 6 bases and J lost 3, with 6 bases in between. CDR3 size: 11 residues. Germline V gene lookup returns CDR1 MDHEN and CDR2 SYDVKM. CDR3 DNA: TGTGCCAGCAGAAACAGCTACGAGCAGTACTTC. The encoded protein is CASRNSYEQYF. The full variable domain, in which reference TRBV28 and TRBJ2-7 provide the parts outside the CDR3, is DVKVTQSSRYLVKRTGEKVFLECVQDMDHENMFWYRQDPGLGLRLIYFSYDVKMKEKGDIPEGYSVSREKKERFSLILESASTNQTSMYLCASRNSYEQYFGPGTRLTVT.

The chain joins TRBV9 to TRBJ2-1; the D is unclear. Germline-derived CDR1 and CDR2 are SGDLS and YYNGEE. Trimming pared 1 base from V and 5 bases from J, leaving 7 bases between. The CDR3 totals 13 residues. The CDR3 loop reads CASSVNLHNEQFF. The CDR3 DNA follows: TGTGCCAGCAGCGTAAACCTCCACAATGAGCAGTTCTTC.

The chain links TRBV7-8 to TRBJ2-5; no reliable D call. This CDR3 has 13 residues. Germline V gene data show CDR1 as SGHVS and CDR2 as FQNEAQ. Trimming removed 2 bases from V and 2 bases from J, with 6 bases in between. The CDR3 DNA sequence: TGTGCCAGCAGCTTAAACTTTCAAGAGACCCAGTACTTC. Protein product: CASSLNFQETQYF.

CDR3 nucleotides: TGTGCCACCAGCAGAGTCATCGGGGGGCGAATTGAAAAACTGTTTTTT. The encoded protein is CATSRVIGGRIEKLFF. The chain joins TRBV15 to TRBJ1-4, with TRBD1 as a possible D gene (6 bases). The V gene's germline CDR1 is LNHNV and CDR2 YYDKDF (reference sequence). There are 16 residues in the CDR3. With 1 base removed from V and 7 bases from J, the gap between germline ends came to 16 bases.

The rearrangement joins TRBV12-5 to TRBJ1-5; D unresolved. With 7 bases removed from V and 8 bases from J, the gap between germline ends came to 15 bases. The germline V gene encodes CDR1 LGHNT and CDR2 FRNRAP. This CDR3 contains 13 residues. The CDR3: CASALGREKPQHF. The CDR3 DNA is TGTGCTAGTGCCCTGGGTAGGGAGAAGCCCCAGCATTTT.

V is TRBV19 and J is TRBJ2-7; D remains unclear. The length of the CDR3 is 12 residues. V lost 3 bases and J 6 bases, leaving 9 bases between the germline ends. Germline lookup yields CDR1 LNHDA and CDR2 SQIVND (reference sequence). The CDR3: CASSISVGEQYF. CDR3 in DNA: TGTGCCAGTAGTATTTCCGTGGGCGAGCAGTACTTC.